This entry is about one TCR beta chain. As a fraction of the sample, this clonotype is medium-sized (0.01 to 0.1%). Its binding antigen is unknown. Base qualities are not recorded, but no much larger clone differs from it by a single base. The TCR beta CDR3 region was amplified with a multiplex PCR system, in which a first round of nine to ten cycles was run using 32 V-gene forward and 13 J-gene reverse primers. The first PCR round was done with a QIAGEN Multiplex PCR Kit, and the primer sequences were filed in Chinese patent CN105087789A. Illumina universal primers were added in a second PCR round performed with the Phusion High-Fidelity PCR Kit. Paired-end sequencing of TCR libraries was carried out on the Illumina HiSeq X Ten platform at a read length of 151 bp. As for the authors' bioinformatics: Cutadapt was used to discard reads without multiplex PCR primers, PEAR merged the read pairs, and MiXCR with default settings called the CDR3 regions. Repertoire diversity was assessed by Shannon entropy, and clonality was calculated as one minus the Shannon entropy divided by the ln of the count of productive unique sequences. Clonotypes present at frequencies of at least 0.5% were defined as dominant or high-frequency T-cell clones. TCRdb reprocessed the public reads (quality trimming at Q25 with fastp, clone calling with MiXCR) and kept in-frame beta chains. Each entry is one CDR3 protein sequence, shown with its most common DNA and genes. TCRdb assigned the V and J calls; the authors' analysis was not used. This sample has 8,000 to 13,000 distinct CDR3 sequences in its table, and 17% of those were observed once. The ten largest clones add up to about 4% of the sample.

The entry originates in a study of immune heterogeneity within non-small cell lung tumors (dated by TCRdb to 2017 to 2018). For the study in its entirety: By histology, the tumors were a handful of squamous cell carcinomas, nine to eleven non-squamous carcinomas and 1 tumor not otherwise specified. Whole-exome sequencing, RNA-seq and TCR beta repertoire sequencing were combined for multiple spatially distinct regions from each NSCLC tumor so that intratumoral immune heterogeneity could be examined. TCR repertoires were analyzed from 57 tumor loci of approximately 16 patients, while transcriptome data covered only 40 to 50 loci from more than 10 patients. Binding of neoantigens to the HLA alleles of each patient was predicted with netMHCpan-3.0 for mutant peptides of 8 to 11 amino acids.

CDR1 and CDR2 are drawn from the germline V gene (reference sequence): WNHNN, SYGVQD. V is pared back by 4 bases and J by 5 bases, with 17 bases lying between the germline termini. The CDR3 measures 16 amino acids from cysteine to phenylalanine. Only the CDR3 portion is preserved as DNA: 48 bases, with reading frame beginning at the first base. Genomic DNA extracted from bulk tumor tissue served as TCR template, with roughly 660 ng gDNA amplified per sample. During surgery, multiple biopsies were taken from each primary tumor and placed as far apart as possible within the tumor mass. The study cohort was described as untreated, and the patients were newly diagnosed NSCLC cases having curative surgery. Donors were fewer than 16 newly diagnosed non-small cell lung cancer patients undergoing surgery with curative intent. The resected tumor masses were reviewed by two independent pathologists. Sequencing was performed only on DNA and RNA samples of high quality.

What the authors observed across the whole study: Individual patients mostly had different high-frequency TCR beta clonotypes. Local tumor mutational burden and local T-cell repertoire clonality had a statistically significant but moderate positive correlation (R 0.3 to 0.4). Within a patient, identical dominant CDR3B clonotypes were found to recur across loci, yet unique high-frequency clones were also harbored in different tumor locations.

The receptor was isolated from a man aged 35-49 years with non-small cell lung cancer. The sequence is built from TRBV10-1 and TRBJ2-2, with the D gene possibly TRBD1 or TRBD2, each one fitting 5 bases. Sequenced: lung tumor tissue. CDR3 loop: CASSAGPSFRTGELFF. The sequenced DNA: TGCGCCAGCAGTGCGGGACCATCGTTTCGGACCGGGGAGCTGTTTTTT.